This TCR beta chain was found in a study of CD8+ T cells in alopecia areata. RNA extraction was followed by reverse transcription into cDNA, which acted as the sequencing template. The method was immunoSEQ multiplex PCR; TCRdb's version includes in-frame clones alone and lacks a portion of them. Counted here are approximately 61,000 clones, around 96% occurring once; the ten biggest clones make up roughly 24%. Germline loops: CDR1 LNHDA, CDR2 SQIVND (reference sequence). The CDR3 consists of 13 residues. Deletions cut 10 bases from V and 3 bases from J, with 15 bases between. The chain is built from TRBV19 and TRBJ1-2; D remains unclear. The input for sequencing was CD8+ T cells sorted from blood, taken at week 0. This receptor was identified in a human donor with alopecia areata. Here the CDR3 DNA reads TGTGCCACTCATGACGGCGGATACTATGGCTACACCTTC. It specifies CATHDGGYYGYTF.